This section outlines one T cell receptor (beta chain) sequence together with its context. TCRdb reanalyzed the 5' RACE reads and collapses them to one entry per CDR3 protein, without DNA. The sample yields over 130,000 distinct CDR3 sequences, of which the top ten take up roughly 2.5%. This specimen belongs to a study of monozygotic twins with inflammatory bowel disease. CDR3 length: 14 residues. Germline V lookup: CDR1 DFQATT, CDR2 SNEGSKA (reference sequence). The material sequenced was blood. The TCR sequence derives from a human donor with ulcerative colitis or Crohn's disease, or a healthy co-twin of an affected twin (not recorded which). This chain joins TRBV20-1 and TRBJ1-1. CDR3 sequence: CSARWLRIDTEAFF.